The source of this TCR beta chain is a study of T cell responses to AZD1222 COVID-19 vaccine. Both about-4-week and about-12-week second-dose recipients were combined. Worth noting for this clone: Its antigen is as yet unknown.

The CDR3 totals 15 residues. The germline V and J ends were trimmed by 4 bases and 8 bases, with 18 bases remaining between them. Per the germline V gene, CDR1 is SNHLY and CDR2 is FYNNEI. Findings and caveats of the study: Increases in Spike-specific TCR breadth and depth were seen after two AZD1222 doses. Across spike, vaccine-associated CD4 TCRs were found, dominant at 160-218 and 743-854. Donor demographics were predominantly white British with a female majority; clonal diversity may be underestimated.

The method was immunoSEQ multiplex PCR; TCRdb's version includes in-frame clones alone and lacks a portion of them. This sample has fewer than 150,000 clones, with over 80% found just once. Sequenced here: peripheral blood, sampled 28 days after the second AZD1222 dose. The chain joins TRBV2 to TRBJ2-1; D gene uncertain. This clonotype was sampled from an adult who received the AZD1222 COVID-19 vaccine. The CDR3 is CASSVMDPAHHEQFF. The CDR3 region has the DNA TGTGCCAGCAGTGTGATGGACCCTGCGCATCATGAGCAGTTCTTC. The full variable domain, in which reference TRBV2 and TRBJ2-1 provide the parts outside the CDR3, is EPEVTQTPSHQVTQMGQEVILRCVPISNHLYFYWYRQILGQKVEFLVSFYNNEISEKSEIFDDQFSVERPDGSNFTLKIRSTKLEDSAMYFCASSVMDPAHHEQFFGPGTRLTVL.